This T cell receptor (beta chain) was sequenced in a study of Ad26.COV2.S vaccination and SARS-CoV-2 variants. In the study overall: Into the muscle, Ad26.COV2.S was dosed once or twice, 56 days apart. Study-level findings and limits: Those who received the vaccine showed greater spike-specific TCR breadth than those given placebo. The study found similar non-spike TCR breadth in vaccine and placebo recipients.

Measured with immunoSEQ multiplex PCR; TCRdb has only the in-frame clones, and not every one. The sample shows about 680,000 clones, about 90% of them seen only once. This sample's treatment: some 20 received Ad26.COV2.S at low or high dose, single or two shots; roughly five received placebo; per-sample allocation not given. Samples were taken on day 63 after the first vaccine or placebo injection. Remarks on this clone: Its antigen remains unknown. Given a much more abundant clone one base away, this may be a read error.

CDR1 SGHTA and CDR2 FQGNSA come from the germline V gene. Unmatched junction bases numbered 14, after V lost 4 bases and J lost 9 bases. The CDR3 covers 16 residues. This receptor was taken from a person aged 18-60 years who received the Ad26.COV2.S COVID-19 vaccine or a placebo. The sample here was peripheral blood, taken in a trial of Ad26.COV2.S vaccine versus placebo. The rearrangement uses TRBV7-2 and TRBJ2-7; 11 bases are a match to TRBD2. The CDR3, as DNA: TGTGCCAGCAGCTCGCGGACCGAGACTAGCGGGACGGGGCAGTACTTC. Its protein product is CASSSRTETSGTGQYF.